This TCR beta chain was profiled in a study of CD8+ T cells in alopecia areata. Overall study context: It was oral tofacitinib, at 5 to 10 mg twice daily, that treated patients received.

Following extraction, RNA underwent reverse transcription to cDNA, which served as the sequencing template. Libraries were prepared by immunoSEQ multiplex PCR; TCRdb keeps only in-frame clonotypes and omits some of them. The sample has over 110,000 clones; roughly half are singletons. Study outcomes and limitations: Sharing of TCRs across patients appeared less clear than in mice, possibly for HLA-related reasons.

Worth noting for this clone: Its antigen is unknown.

The ends were cut back, 3 bases at V and 7 bases at J, with 9 bases in the middle. Per the germline V gene, CDR1 is SQVTM and CDR2 is ANQGSEA. CDR3 length: 11 residues. The sequence came from a human donor with alopecia areata. Specimen: CD4+ T cells sorted from blood, collected at week 0. The chain links TRBV29-1 to TRBJ1-1; a weak D match, TRBD1 (6 bases). The CDR3 bases are TGCAGCGTTGACAGGGGACGTGAAGCTTTCTTT. Amino acids: CSVDRGREAFF. Full variable domain (remainder filled in from reference TRBV29-1 and TRBJ1-1): SAVISQKPSRDICQRGTSLTIQCQVDSQVTMMFWYRQQPGQSLTLIATANQGSEATYESGFVIDKFPISRPNLTFSTLTVSNMSPEDSSIYLCSVDRGREAFFGQGTRLTVV.